This TCR beta chain was obtained from a study of identical twins. This clonotype was counted ten times or more. Using its own MiXCR run on the 5' RACE reads, TCRdb lists one record per CDR3 protein. The table has 200,000 to 250,000 distinct CDR3 sequences, 5.5% to 7% seen once; the top ten hold 3.6%. Germline CDR1 reads MGHDK; CDR2 reads SYGVNS. The CDR3 length is 15 residues. Losses at the gene ends were 2 bases for V and 5 bases for J; bases not matched to a gene: 9. This same sample was also taken into another study, of yellow fever vaccine responses in identical twins.

This receptor was taken from a woman under 30 in good health. The rearrangement uses TRBV25-1 and TRBJ2-7; 7 bases are shared with TRBD2. Sequencing used memory (CD45RO+) T cells sorted from blood. CDR3 sequence (DNA): TGTGCCAGCAGTGAAGGGGGGGGAGAGGGAAACGAGCAGTACTTC. The encoded protein is CASSEGGGEGNEQYF.